A selection of T cell receptor beta chains follows, all from one sample in a study of CD8 T cells in Susac syndrome. TCRdb re-derived calls from the immunoSEQ multiplex PCR reads in MiXCR, one entry per CDR3 protein. Among about 250,000 distinct CDR3 sequences listed, roughly 93% were seen once. The sample taken for sequencing was CD4+ T cells from PBMCs. The receptors shown here come from a human donor with multiple sclerosis. Both conserved end residues are part of each CDR3. Fields, in order: V gene, J gene, CDR3 protein.

v_call: TRBV7-9
j_call: TRBJ2-5
cdr3_aa: CASQQDRGHQETQYF

v_call: TRBV20-1
j_call: TRBJ1-4
cdr3_aa: CSARGARGSGEKLFF

v_call: TRBV20-1
j_call: TRBJ2-1
cdr3_aa: CSARPLDFYNEQFF

v_call: TRBV6-6
j_call: TRBJ2-5
cdr3_aa: CASSYSTTQYF

v_call: TRBV9
j_call: TRBJ1-4
cdr3_aa: CASSVYGGTGEKLFF

v_call: TRBV30
j_call: TRBJ2-1
cdr3_aa: CAWTAGSYNEQFF

v_call: TRBV5-4
j_call: TRBJ2-3
cdr3_aa: CASSPQGRDTQYF

v_call: TRBV2
j_call: TRBJ1-2
cdr3_aa: CASSFTGTRYGYTF

v_call: TRBV4-1
j_call: TRBJ2-5
cdr3_aa: CASSQGFPETQYF

v_call: TRBV5-6
j_call: TRBJ2-6
cdr3_aa: CASSLINEGASGANVLTF

v_call: TRBV6-6
j_call: TRBJ2-5
cdr3_aa: CASSYDAGLGLGYF

v_call: TRBV25-1
j_call: TRBJ2-1
cdr3_aa: CASSDGGRVSDEQFF

v_call: TRBV29-1
j_call: TRBJ1-1
cdr3_aa: CSVKGIMNTEAFF

v_call: TRBV20-1
j_call: TRBJ2-1
cdr3_aa: CSASQAGRNYNEQFF

v_call: TRBV29-1
j_call: TRBJ1-4
cdr3_aa: CSVRDTAATNEKLFF

v_call: TRBV7-9
j_call: TRBJ1-1
cdr3_aa: CASSWGDAMNTEAFF

v_call: TRBV19
j_call: TRBJ1-5
cdr3_aa: CATSRTGEQPQHF

v_call: TRBV7-2
j_call: TRBJ2-6
cdr3_aa: CASSSRRLSGANVLTF

v_call: TRBV28
j_call: TRBJ1-5
cdr3_aa: CASSLSLRVDGYSNQPQHF

v_call: TRBV12-3/TRBV12-4
j_call: TRBJ1-3
cdr3_aa: CASSLTAGGNTIYF

v_call: TRBV20-1
j_call: TRBJ2-1
cdr3_aa: CSARLAGGNTNEQFF

v_call: TRBV7-9
j_call: TRBJ1-5
cdr3_aa: CASSLAAGGSNQPQHF

v_call: TRBV3-1
j_call: TRBJ2-4
cdr3_aa: CASSQPLGGLAKNIQYF

v_call: TRBV5-1
j_call: TRBJ2-7
cdr3_aa: CASSPRTGGTYEQYF

v_call: TRBV7-6
j_call: TRBJ1-5
cdr3_aa: CASSPEVGLNQPQHF

v_call: TRBV18
j_call: TRBJ2-7
cdr3_aa: CASSPAGTYEQYF

v_call: TRBV4-1
j_call: TRBJ2-7
cdr3_aa: CASSHLGQGNYEQYF

v_call: TRBV3-1
j_call: TRBJ2-1
cdr3_aa: CASSQPRGLAGVNEQFF

v_call: TRBV7-7
j_call: TRBJ1-1
cdr3_aa: CASSPYAGNTEAFF

v_call: TRBV20-1
j_call: TRBJ1-2
cdr3_aa: CSAGGQPYGYTF

v_call: TRBV6-1
j_call: TRBJ2-2
cdr3_aa: CASSNRVIGELFF

v_call: TRBV7-8
j_call: TRBJ1-5
cdr3_aa: CASSPRVGTGNNQPQHF

v_call: TRBV6-6
j_call: TRBJ1-5
cdr3_aa: CASLSDSNQPQHF

v_call: TRBV6-5
j_call: TRBJ1-2
cdr3_aa: CASSYRATGFRGDGYTF

v_call: TRBV30
j_call: TRBJ1-6
cdr3_aa: CAWSVLAGNSPLHF

v_call: TRBV3-1
j_call: TRBJ1-2
cdr3_aa: CASSQDMVGYGYTF

v_call: TRBV25-1
j_call: TRBJ2-1
cdr3_aa: CASRGAGGYNEQFF

v_call: TRBV2
j_call: TRBJ2-5
cdr3_aa: CASRTRGGETQYF

v_call: TRBV6-4
j_call: TRBJ1-1
cdr3_aa: CASSDWAAQPTLSRNTEAFF

v_call: TRBV18
j_call: TRBJ2-2
cdr3_aa: CASSPLGSTGELFF

v_call: TRBV6-2/TRBV6-3
j_call: TRBJ1-1
cdr3_aa: CASTTRGTGGTEAFF

v_call: TRBV11-1
j_call: TRBJ2-5
cdr3_aa: CASSWSGRQQETQYF

v_call: TRBV2
j_call: TRBJ1-1
cdr3_aa: CASSGGQTANTEAFF

v_call: TRBV10-3
j_call: TRBJ1-2
cdr3_aa: CAISEAVGTGGYTF

v_call: TRBV21-1
j_call: TRBJ2-5
cdr3_aa: CASSSGGRETQYF

v_call: TRBV20-1
j_call: TRBJ2-1
cdr3_aa: CRIPGQGDPNEQFF

v_call: TRBV28
j_call: TRBJ1-5
cdr3_aa: CASRRTPMDNQPQHF

v_call: TRBV28
j_call: TRBJ1-5
cdr3_aa: CASSQPGQGNQPQHF